The T cell receptor beta chain described here comes from a study of blood T cell repertoires in COVID-19. V was cut by 1 base and J by 7 bases, with 13 bases left in between. There are 14 residues in the CDR3. Clones were read by immunoSEQ multiplex PCR, and TCRdb kept only the in-frame ones, dropping some. There are roughly 250,000 clones in the sample; less than 90% occur only once, and about an eighth lies in the top ten. J is TRBJ1-2 and V is TRBV23-1; D unresolved. TRBV23-1 is designated an ORF whose function remains uncertain. The clonotype comes from a woman aged 30 to 39 with COVID-19, enrolled during active disease. Sequenced material: peripheral blood. The CDR3 sequence: CASSQWEGTGGYTF. CDR3 DNA sequence: TGCGCCAGCAGTCAATGGGAGGGAACGGGTGGCTACACCTTC.